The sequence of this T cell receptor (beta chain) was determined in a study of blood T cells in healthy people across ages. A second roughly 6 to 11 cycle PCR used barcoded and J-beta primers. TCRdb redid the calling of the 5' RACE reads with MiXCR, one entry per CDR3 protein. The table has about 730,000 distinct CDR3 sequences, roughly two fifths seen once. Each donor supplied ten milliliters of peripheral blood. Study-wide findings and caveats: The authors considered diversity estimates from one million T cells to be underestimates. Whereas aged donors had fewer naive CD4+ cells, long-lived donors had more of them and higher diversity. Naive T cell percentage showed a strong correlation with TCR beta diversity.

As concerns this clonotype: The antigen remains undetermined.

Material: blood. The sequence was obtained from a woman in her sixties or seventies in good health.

The chain's CDR3 is CASSVVGFTGELFF. The CDR3, as DNA: TGCGCCAGCAGCGTGGTTGGATTCACCGGGGAGCTGTTTTTT. The rearrangement joins TRBV5-1 to TRBJ2-2; D unresolved. This CDR3 comprises 14 residues. V shed 4 bases and J shed 4 bases, with 11 bases lying between them. Germline CDR1 reads SGHRS; CDR2 reads YFSETQ. The whole variable domain, filled in from reference TRBV5-1 and TRBJ2-2, reads KAGVTQTPRYLIKTRGQQVTLSCSPISGHRSVSWYQQTPGQGLQFLFEYFSETQRNKGNFPGRFSGRQFSNSRSEMNVSTLELGDSALYLCASSVVGFTGELFFGEGSRLTVL.